The following is a T cell receptor (beta chain) sequence with its context. A much larger clone is a single base away; this may be a read error. Via MiXCR, TCRdb re-called the RT-PCR reads, giving one row per CDR3 protein. The sample yields about 700,000 distinct CDR3 sequences, 12% to 15% seen once. Germline-derived CDR1 and CDR2 are SQVTM and ANQGSEA. This CDR3 region has 13 residues. This TCR came from a female donor in good health, serving as a healthy control. The chain links TRBV29-1 to TRBJ1-4; D possibly corresponds to TRBD1 (6 bases). The sequenced sample consisted of memory CD4+ T cells from blood. CDR3: CNAKTGHNEKLFF. The CDR3 DNA sequence: TGCAACGCCAAGACAGGACATAATGAAAAACTGTTTTTT.